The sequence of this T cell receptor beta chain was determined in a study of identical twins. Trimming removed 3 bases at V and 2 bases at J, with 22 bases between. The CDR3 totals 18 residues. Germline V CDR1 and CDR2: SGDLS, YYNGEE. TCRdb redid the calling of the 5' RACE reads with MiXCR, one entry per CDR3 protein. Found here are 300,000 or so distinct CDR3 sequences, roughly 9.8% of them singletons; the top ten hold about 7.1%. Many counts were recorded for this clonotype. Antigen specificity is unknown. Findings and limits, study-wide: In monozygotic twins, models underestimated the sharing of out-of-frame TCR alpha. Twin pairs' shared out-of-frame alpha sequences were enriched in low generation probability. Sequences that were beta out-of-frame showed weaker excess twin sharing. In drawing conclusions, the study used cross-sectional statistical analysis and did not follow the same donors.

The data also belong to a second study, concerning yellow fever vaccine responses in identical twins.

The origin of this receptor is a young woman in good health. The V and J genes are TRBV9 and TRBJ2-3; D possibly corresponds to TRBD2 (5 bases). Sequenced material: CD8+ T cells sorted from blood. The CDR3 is CASSAHPGLAPLTDTQYF. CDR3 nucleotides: TGTGCCAGCAGCGCTCATCCCGGATTAGCGCCACTCACAGATACGCAGTATTTT.